This T cell receptor beta chain was captured in a study of CD8 T cells in ankylosing spondylitis. Study-wide results and caveats: CD8+ cells made up the disease-linked clones, which were relatively rare in peripheral blood. In ankylosing spondylitis patients, matched synovial fluid reportedly showed significant enrichment of disease-linked clones.

As to this clonotype: Its antigen is still unknown.

Researchers built TCR beta libraries using quantitative 5'-RACE with molecular barcodes. MiXCR was run by TCRdb on the 5' RACE reads, yielding one entry per CDR3 protein. The data contain 190,000 or so distinct CDR3 sequences, around 13% of them singletons. Trimming took 1 base from V and 2 from J; bases not matched to a gene: 2. The germline V gene encodes CDR1 LNHNV and CDR2 YYDKDF (reference sequence). This CDR3 is 14 amino acids long. The source of this sequence is a male donor with ankylosing spondylitis or in good health (not recorded which). The J gene is TRBJ2-7, the V gene TRBV15; TRBD1 matches at 7 bases. Material for sequencing was blood, either unsorted or a sorted T cell fraction (not recorded which). The CDR3 nucleotides read TGTGCCACCAGCAGAGGACAGGGCGCCTACGAGCAGTACTTC. It codes for CATSRGQGAYEQYF.